The rows below give T cell receptor beta chains drawn from one sample of a study of Graves' ophthalmopathy and Graves' hyperthyroidism. TCRdb analysed the multiplex PCR reads with MiXCR anew, one entry per CDR3 protein. The repertoire consists of under 200,000 distinct CDR3 sequences, with approximately 38% occurring once and the leading ten covering around 5.8%. Material for sequencing was peripheral blood. The receptors originated from a woman aged 40 to 55 with Graves' ophthalmopathy. The conserved cysteine and the conserved F or W are not part of the CDR3 here. Each record gives: CDR3 length, V gene, D gene, CDR3 protein. D genes are given only for firm matches.

length: 12
V: TRBV28
D: TRBD1
CDR3: ASSNRDRVYEQY

length: 11
V: TRBV5-1
D: -
CDR3: ASSFQPGDEQY

length: 12
V: TRBV6-1
D: TRBD1
CDR3: ASSTQGFGVGYT

length: 13
V: TRBV3-1
D: TRBD2
CDR3: ASSQNTGGLETQY

length: 14
V: TRBV11-2
D: -
CDR3: ASSLGPRITIYEQY

length: 14
V: TRBV24-1
D: -
CDR3: ATSDHRDNRIYGYT

length: 11
V: TRBV24-1
D: -
CDR3: ATSDLLAGELF

length: 15
V: TRBV6-1
D: TRBD2
CDR3: ASTLPTGTSGQETQY

length: 11
V: TRBV6-2/TRBV6-3
D: -
CDR3: ASSNRDNHGYT

length: 13
V: TRBV12-3/TRBV12-4
D: TRBD1
CDR3: ASSLNGGTGNGYT

length: 9
V: TRBV18
D: -
CDR3: ASSTQFRAY

length: 9
V: TRBV5-1
D: -
CDR3: ASSLNGELF

length: 12
V: TRBV6-2/TRBV6-3
D: -
CDR3: ASSRPSANTEAF

length: 11
V: TRBV6-1
D: TRBD1
CDR3: ATQPGTGHGYT

length: 14
V: TRBV20-1
D: TRBD1
CDR3: SARPPRTGVQETQY

length: 11
V: TRBV6-1
D: TRBD1
CDR3: ASRETGNYEQY

length: 11
V: TRBV6-2/TRBV6-3
D: -
CDR3: ASSLRRATEAF

length: 12
V: TRBV4-3
D: -
CDR3: ASSQDGGIQPQH

length: 13
V: TRBV28
D: TRBD2
CDR3: ASSSGGGDSYEQY

length: 12
V: TRBV28
D: -
CDR3: ASSPADSSYEQY

length: 11
V: TRBV6-1
D: -
CDR3: ASSISGRAPLH

length: 9
V: TRBV12-3/TRBV12-4
D: -
CDR3: ASSFSGELF

length: 12
V: TRBV29-1
D: TRBD1
CDR3: SVQPGQGMYEQY